A selection of T cell receptor beta chains follows, all from one sample in a study of beta chain features in type 1 diabetes. Only in-frame clones appear in the TCRdb table, and some are missing; sequencing was by immunoSEQ multiplex PCR. The sample contains more than 30,000 clones, 64% of which appear only once. The sequenced sample was Tregs from blood. These receptors originate from a woman under 40 in good health. CDR3s include the opening cysteine and the closing phenylalanine or tryptophan. A D gene is named only where the DNA matches it firmly. A clone size is listed for some rows: how often the clone was seen (once, few, many), or a class if it is expanded.

>TRBD2|TRBJ2-7|.|TRBV20-1
CSAVKREEQYF
TGCAGTGCTGTAAAGCGGGAGGAGCAGTACTTC
>TRBD2|TRBJ2-7|.|TRBV9
CASSVGGSGYEQYF
TGTGCCAGCAGCGTAGGCGGGAGTGGTTACGAGCAGTACTTC
>TRBD1|TRBJ2-1|.|TRBV11-3
CASSITGVPYNEQFF
TGTGCCAGCAGCATTACAGGGGTCCCCTACAATGAGCAGTTCTTC
>TRBD2|TRBJ2-1|.|TRBV7-9
CASSWGGTSGTHEQFF
TGTGCCAGCAGCTGGGGGGGGACTAGCGGGACTCATGAGCAGTTCTTC
>.|TRBJ2-1|.|TRBV5-1
CASGSEPQFF
TGCGCCAGCGGGAGCGAACCTCAGTTCTTC
>.|TRBJ1-2|.|TRBV4-3
CASSRRQGQGYTF
TGCGCCAGCAGCCGACGGCAGGGTCAAGGCTACACCTTC
>.|TRBJ2-2|.|TRBV7-3
CASSLAGTVNTGELFF
TGTGCCAGCAGCTTAGCGGGGACCGTGAACACCGGGGAGCTGTTTTTT
>TRBD1|TRBJ1-1|.|TRBV7-9
CASSLGGQLNTEAFF
TGTGCCAGCAGCTTAGGGGGACAGCTGAACACTGAAGCTTTCTTT
>TRBD2|TRBJ2-1|.|TRBV2
CASRGRGGSNEQFF
TGTGCCAGCAGAGGGAGGGGTGGGAGCAATGAGCAGTTCTTC
>TRBD1|TRBJ2-7|.|TRBV5-1
CASSGTIGGPFYEQYF
TGCGCCAGCAGCGGCACTATAGGGGGCCCCTTCTACGAGCAGTACTTC
>TRBD2|TRBJ2-1|.|TRBV28
CASSLGLAAKVEQFF
TGTGCCAGCAGTTTAGGGCTAGCGGCGAAGGTGGAGCAGTTCTTC
>.|TRBJ2-7|.|TRBV7-2
CASSLRRDSDYEQYF
TGTGCCAGCAGCTTAAGGCGGGATTCAGACTACGAGCAGTACTTC
>.|TRBJ2-5|few|TRBV7-2
CASSLAGGLETQYF
TGTGCCAGCAGCTTAGCGGGGGGGCTTGAGACCCAGTACTTC
>TRBD1|TRBJ1-2|.|TRBV28
CASSFSDRVWSGYTF
TGTGCCAGCAGTTTCAGCGACAGGGTTTGGTCTGGCTACACCTTC
>.|TRBJ2-7|once|TRBV7-2
CASSPAAGWGWNEQYF
TGTGCCAGCAGCCCCGCGGCAGGGTGGGGATGGAACGAGCAGTACTTC
>TRBD2|TRBJ2-1|.|TRBV7-2
CASSFSGSSYNEQFF
TGTGCCAGCAGCTTTAGCGGGAGCTCCTACAATGAGCAGTTCTTC
>.|TRBJ1-1|.|TRBV7-2
CASSHPAGGRTEAFF
TGTGCCAGCAGCCACCCCGCGGGAGGGAGAACTGAAGCTTTCTTT
>TRBD1|TRBJ2-3|once|TRBV28
CASSGTGGPTSRTQYF
TGTGCCAGCAGTGGGACAGGGGGCCCGACTAGCCGTACGCAGTATTTT
>.|TRBJ2-7|.|TRBV7-9
CASSQDARDSYEQYF
TGCGCCAGCAGCCAAGATGCACGGGACTCCTACGAGCAGTACTTC
>.|TRBJ1-2|once|TRBV7-2
CASSLVQGDGYTF
TGTGCCAGCAGCTTAGTACAGGGTGATGGCTACACCTTC
>.|TRBJ2-7|.|TRBV7-2
CASSNRGRGDEQYF
TGTGCCAGCAGTAATAGGGGCAGGGGTGACGAGCAGTACTTC
>TRBD2|TRBJ2-5|.|TRBV19
CASSPGVVAGVETQYF
TGTGCCAGTAGTCCCGGTGTGGTAGCGGGAGTGGAGACCCAGTACTTC
>.|TRBJ2-1|.|TRBV5-4
CASSPVERYNEQFF
TGTGCCAGCAGCCCCGTTGAGCGGTACAATGAGCAGTTCTTC
>.|TRBJ1-4|.|TRBV7-8
CASSPQYLQAPVREKLFF
TGTGCCAGCAGCCCCCAGTATCTACAGGCTCCAGTCAGGGAAAAACTGTTTTTT
>.|TRBJ2-2|.|TRBV27
CASAKWGNTGELFF
TGTGCCAGTGCGAAATGGGGCAACACCGGGGAGCTGTTTTTT
>TRBD2|TRBJ2-7|.|TRBV27
CASTGTSVYEQYF
TGTGCCAGCACCGGGACTAGCGTTTACGAGCAGTACTTC
>TRBD2|TRBJ2-1|once|TRBV29-1
CSVVGGSSYNEQFF
TGCAGCGTTGTCGGCGGGAGCTCCTACAATGAGCAGTTCTTC
>.|TRBJ2-2|.|TRBV7-3
CASSSLANTGELFF
TGTGCCAGCAGCTCCCTAGCGAACACCGGGGAGCTGTTTTTT
>.|TRBJ1-2|.|TRBV7-2
CASSLGQASGYTF
TGTGCCAGCAGCTTGGGGCAGGCGTCTGGCTACACCTTC
>TRBD2|TRBJ2-1|once|TRBV4-2
CASSKKRTSGSHSYNEQFF
TGTGCCAGCAGCAAAAAAAGGACTAGCGGGAGCCACTCCTACAATGAGCAGTTCTTC
>TRBD2|TRBJ2-2|.|TRBV7-3
CASRRISGQNTGELFF
TGTGCCAGCAGGCGAATTAGCGGGCAGAACACCGGGGAGCTGTTTTTT
>TRBD1|TRBJ2-5|.|TRBV6-1
CASSWGQAPQTQYF
TGTGCCAGCAGTTGGGGACAGGCGCCTCAGACCCAGTACTTC